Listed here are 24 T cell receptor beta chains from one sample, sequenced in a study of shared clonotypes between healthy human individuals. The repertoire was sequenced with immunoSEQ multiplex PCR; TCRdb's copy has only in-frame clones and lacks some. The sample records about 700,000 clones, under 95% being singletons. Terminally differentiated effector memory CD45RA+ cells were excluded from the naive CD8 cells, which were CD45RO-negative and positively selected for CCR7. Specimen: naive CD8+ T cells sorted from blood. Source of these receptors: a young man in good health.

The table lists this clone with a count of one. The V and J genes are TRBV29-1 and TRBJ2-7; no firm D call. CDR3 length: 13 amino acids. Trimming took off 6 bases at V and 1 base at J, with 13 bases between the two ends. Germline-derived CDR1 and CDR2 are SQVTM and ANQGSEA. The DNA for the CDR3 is TGCAGCGTCTTAGTACCGCGGTCCTACGAGCAGTACTTC. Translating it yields CSVLVPRSYEQYF.

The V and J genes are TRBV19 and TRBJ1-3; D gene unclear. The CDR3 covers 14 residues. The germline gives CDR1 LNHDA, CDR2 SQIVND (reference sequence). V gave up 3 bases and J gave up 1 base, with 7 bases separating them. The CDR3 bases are TGTGCCAGTAGTATTAGTGGATCTGGAAACACCATATATTTT. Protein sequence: CASSISGSGNTIYF.

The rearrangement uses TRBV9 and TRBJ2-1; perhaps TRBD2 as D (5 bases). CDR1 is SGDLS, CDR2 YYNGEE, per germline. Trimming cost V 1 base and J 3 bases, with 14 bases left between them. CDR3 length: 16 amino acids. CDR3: CASSVMGSVYYNEQFF. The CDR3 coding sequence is TGTGCCAGCAGCGTAATGGGGAGCGTGTACTACAATGAGCAGTTCTTC.

Here the CDR3 DNA reads TGTGCCAGCAGCTTGACAGGGAGAGGTGGGGCCAACGTCCTGACTTTC. Translation: CASSLTGRGGANVLTF. The chain uses TRBV7-9 and TRBJ2-6; 7 nucleotides line up with TRBD1. CDR3 length: 16 amino acids. V lost 3 bases and J lost 3; bases outside the gene matches: 5. The germline V gene encodes CDR1 SEHNR and CDR2 FQNEAQ (reference sequence).

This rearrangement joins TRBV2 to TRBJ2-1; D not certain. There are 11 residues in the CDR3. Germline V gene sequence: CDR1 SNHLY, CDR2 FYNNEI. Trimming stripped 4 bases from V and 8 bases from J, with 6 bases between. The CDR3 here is CASSARDEQFF. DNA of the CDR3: TGTGCCAGCAGTGCTCGGGATGAGCAGTTCTTC. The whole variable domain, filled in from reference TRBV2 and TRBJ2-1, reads EPEVTQTPSHQVTQMGQEVILRCVPISNHLYFYWYRQILGQKVEFLVSFYNNEISEKSEIFDDQFSVERPDGSNFTLKIRSTKLEDSAMYFCASSARDEQFFGPGTRLTVL.

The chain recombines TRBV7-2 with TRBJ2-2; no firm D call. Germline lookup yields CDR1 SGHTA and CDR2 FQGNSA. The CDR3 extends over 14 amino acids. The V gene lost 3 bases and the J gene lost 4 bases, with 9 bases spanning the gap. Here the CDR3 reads CASSLSTTTGELFF. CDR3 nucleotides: TGTGCCAGCAGCTTGAGCACGACCACCGGGGAGCTGTTTTTT. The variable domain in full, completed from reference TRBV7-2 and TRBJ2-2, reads GAGVSQSPSNKVTEKGKDVELRCDPISGHTALYWYRQSLGQGLEFLIYFQGNSAPDKSGLPSDRFSAERTGGSVSTLTIQRTQQEDSAVYLCASSLSTTTGELFFGEGSRLTVL.

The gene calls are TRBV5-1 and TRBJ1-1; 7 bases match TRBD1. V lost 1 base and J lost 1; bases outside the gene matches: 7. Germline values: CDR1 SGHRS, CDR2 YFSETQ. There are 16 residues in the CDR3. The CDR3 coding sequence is TGCGCCAGCAGCTTGAGGTTACAGGGGTCGAACACTGAAGCTTTCTTT. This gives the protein CASSLRLQGSNTEAFF.

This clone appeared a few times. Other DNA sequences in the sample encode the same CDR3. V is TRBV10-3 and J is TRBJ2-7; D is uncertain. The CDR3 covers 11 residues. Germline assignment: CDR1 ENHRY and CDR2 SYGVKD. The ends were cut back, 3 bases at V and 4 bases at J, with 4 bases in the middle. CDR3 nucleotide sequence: TGTGCCATCAGTGACTCATACGAGCAGTACTTC. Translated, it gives CAISDSYEQYF.

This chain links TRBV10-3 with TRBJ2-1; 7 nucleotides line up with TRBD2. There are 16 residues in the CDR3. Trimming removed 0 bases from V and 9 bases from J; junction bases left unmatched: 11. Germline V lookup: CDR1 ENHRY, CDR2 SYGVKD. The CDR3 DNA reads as TGTGCCATCAGTGAGTCAGTAGCGGGTCTGTCTGTTGAGCAGTTCTTC. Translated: CAISESVAGLSVEQFF.

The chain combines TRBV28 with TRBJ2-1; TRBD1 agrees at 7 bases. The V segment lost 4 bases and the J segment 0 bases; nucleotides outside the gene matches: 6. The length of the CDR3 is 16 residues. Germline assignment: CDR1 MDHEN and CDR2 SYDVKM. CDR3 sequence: CASSSGQHISYNEQFF. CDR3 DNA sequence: TGTGCCAGCAGTTCGGGACAGCACATCTCCTACAATGAGCAGTTCTTC.

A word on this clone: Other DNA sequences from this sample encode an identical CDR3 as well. The CDR3 bases are TGTGCCACCAAAAAAGGGGGCCTATCCTATGGCTACACCTTC. This sequence encodes CATKKGGLSYGYTF. The chain uses TRBV27 and TRBJ1-2; TRBD1 matches 7 bases. The CDR3 runs 14 residues. Looked up from germline, CDR1 is MNHEY and CDR2 is SMNVEV (reference sequence). Trimming took 10 bases from V and 4 from J; bases not matched to a gene: 12.

The CDR3 DNA follows: TGTGCCAGCAGTTACACGACAGGCAACTATGGCTACACCTTC. This translates into CASSYTTGNYGYTF. The chain uses TRBV6-6 and TRBJ1-2; TRBD1 is a possible D gene (6 bases). Trimming pared 2 bases from V and 2 bases from J, leaving 9 bases between. The CDR3 contains 14 residues. The V gene's germline CDR1 is MNHNY and CDR2 SVGAGI (reference sequence).

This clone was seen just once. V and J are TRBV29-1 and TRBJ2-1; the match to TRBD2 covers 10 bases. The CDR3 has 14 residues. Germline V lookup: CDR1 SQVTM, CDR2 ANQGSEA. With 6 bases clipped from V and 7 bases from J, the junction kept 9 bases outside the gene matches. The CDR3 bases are TGCAGCGTGAGAGCGGGAGGGCCGGTTAATGAGCAGTTCTTC. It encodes CSVRAGGPVNEQFF.

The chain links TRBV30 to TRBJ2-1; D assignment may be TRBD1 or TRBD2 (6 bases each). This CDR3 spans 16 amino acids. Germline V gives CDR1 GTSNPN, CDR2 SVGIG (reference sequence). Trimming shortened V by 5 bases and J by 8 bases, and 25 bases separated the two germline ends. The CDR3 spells CAWGRGETRMGYEQFF. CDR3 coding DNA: TGTGCCTGGGGTAGGGGGGAGACGAGAATGGGCTATGAGCAGTTCTTC.

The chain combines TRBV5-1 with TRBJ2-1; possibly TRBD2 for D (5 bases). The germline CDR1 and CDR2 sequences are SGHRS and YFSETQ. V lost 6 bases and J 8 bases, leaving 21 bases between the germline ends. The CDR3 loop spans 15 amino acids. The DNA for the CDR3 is TGCGCCAGCACGCTGAATCGAGGGAGTATCGATGAGCAGTTCTTC. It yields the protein CASTLNRGSIDEQFF.

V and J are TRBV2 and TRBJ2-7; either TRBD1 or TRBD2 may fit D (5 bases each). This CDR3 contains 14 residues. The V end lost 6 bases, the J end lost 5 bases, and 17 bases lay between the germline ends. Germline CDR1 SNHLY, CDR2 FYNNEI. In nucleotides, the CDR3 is TGTGCCAGCAGCCCCTCCGGGGCCTATAACGAGCAGTACTTC. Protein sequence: CASSPSGAYNEQYF.

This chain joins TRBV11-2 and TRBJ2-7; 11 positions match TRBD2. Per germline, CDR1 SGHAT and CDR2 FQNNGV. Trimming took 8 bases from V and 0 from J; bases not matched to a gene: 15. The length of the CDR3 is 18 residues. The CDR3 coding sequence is TGTGCCAGCGGGGGTTATAGCGGGAGGGCCCCAAGCTCCTACGAGCAGTACTTC. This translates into CASGGYSGRAPSSYEQYF.

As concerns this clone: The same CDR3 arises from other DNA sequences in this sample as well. CDR3 in amino acids: CAWSGGTGANVLTF. The CDR3 nucleotides are TGTGCCTGGAGTGGGGGGACTGGGGCCAACGTCCTGACTTTC. The rearrangement joins TRBV30 to TRBJ2-6, with D tentatively TRBD1 or TRBD2 (5 bases each). Trimming pared 1 base from V and 2 bases from J, leaving 6 bases between. This CDR3 comprises 14 residues. CDR1 and CDR2 from the germline V gene are GTSNPN and SVGIG (reference sequence).

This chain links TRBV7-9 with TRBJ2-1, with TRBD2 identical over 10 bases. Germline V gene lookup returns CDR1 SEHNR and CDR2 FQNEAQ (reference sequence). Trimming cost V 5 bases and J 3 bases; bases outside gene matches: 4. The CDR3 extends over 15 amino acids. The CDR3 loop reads CASSPGTSVYNEQFF. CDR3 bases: TGTGCCAGCAGCCCCGGGACTAGCGTCTACAATGAGCAGTTCTTC.

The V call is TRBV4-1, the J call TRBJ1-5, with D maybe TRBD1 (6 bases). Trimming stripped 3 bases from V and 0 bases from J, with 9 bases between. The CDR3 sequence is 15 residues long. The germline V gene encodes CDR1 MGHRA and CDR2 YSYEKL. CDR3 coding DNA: TGCGCCAGCAGCCAGGACAGTTCTAGCAATCAGCCCCAGCATTTT. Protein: CASSQDSSSNQPQHF.

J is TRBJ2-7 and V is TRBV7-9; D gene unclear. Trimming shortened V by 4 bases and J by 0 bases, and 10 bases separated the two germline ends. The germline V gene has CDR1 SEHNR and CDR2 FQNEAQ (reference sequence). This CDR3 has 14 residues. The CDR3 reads CASSSRNPSYEQYF. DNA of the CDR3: TGTGCCAGCAGCTCCCGTAATCCCTCCTACGAGCAGTACTTC.

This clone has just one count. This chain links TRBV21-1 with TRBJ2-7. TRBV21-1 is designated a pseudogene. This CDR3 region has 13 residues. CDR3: CAKQYKAPYEQYF. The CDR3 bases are TGTGCCAAGCAGTACAAGGCCCCCTACGAGCAGTACTTC.

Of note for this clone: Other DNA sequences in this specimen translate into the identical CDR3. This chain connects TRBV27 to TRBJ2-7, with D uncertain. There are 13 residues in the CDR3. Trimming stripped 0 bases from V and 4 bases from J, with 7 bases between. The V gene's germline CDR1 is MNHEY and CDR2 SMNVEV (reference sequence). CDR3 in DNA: TGTGCCAGCAGTTTATCCTCCGTTTACGAGCAGTACTTC. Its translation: CASSLSSVYEQYF.

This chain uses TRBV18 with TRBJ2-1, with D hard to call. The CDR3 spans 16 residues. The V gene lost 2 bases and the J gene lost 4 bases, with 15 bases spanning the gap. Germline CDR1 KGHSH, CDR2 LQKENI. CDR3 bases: TGTGCCAGCTCACCAGAACCAGGAGACACATACAATGAGCAGTTCTTC. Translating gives CASSPEPGDTYNEQFF.